Listed below are T cell receptor beta chains from one sample, sequenced in a study of HIV-infected patients and healthy controls. TCRdb reanalysed the 5' RACE reads using MiXCR and keeps one entry per CDR3 protein. The sample records 15,000 to 20,000 distinct CDR3 sequences, around 17% being singletons. The sequenced sample was CD8+ T cells from blood. The receptors here all came from a human donor in good health. Each CDR3 is given with its conserved first and last residue. Each record gives: CDR3 DNA, CDR3 protein, J gene, clone size, D gene, V gene. D genes are given only for firm matches. Clone size is stated in some rows and not others, as once, few, many or a class when expanded.

DNA: TGCGCCAGCAGCCAAGTAGCTCTCACGGATGAGCAGTTCTTC
CDR3: CASSQVALTDEQFF
J: TRBJ2-1
size: .
D: .
V: TRBV4-1

DNA: TGCAGCGTCAGGGGAGGCTTCGGAGTGAGGAATGAGCAGTTCTTC
CDR3: CSVRGGFGVRNEQFF
J: TRBJ2-1
size: many
D: .
V: TRBV29-1

DNA: TGTGCCAGCAGCTTAGGGGGCTTGTCCTACGAGCAGTACTTC
CDR3: CASSLGGLSYEQYF
J: TRBJ2-7
size: few
D: .
V: TRBV7-2

DNA: TGTGCCAGCAGCGCCACCGCAGACTACGAGCAGTACTTC
CDR3: CASSATADYEQYF
J: TRBJ2-7
size: many
D: .
V: TRBV11-2

DNA: TGCAGTGCTACAAGGGACTTCCCCACAGATACGCAGTATTTT
CDR3: CSATRDFPTDTQYF
J: TRBJ2-3
size: many
D: .
V: TRBV20-1

DNA: TGTGCCAGCAGACTAGCGGGGGGGCCGAGTGAGCAGTTCTTC
CDR3: CASRLAGGPSEQFF
J: TRBJ2-1
size: many
D: TRBD2
V: TRBV12-3/TRBV12-4

DNA: TGTGCCAGCAGCTTAGGTGTTGGAGCGGAGCAGTTCTTC
CDR3: CASSLGVGAEQFF
J: TRBJ2-1
size: .
D: .
V: TRBV7-7

DNA: TGTGCCAGCAGTAGCCTGGACAGGGGTAACTATGGCTACACCTTC
CDR3: CASSSLDRGNYGYTF
J: TRBJ1-2
size: many
D: TRBD1
V: TRBV6-2/TRBV6-3

DNA: TGCAGTGGGGGAATGGAGGGGCAGCCCCAGCATTTT
CDR3: CSGGMEGQPQHF
J: TRBJ1-5
size: many
D: .
V: TRBV20-1

DNA: TGTGCCAGCAGCCGCGACAGGGCAGACTCCTACGAGCAGTACTTC
CDR3: CASSRDRADSYEQYF
J: TRBJ2-7
size: .
D: TRBD1
V: TRBV6-6

DNA: TGCGCCAGCAGCCAAGACGTCCAGGGAGGACCGTCTGAAGCTTTCTTT
CDR3: CASSQDVQGGPSEAFF
J: TRBJ1-1
size: medium-sized
D: .
V: TRBV4-3

DNA: TGTGCCAGCAGTGGGGGACCTGGCGAGCAGTACTTC
CDR3: CASSGGPGEQYF
J: TRBJ2-7
size: few
D: .
V: TRBV28

DNA: TGTGCCAGCAGTGAGACAGGGCAACCAGCTAACTATGGCTACACCTTC
CDR3: CASSETGQPANYGYTF
J: TRBJ1-2
size: few
D: TRBD1
V: TRBV6-6

DNA: TGTGCCAGTTCGCAGGGAGGCAATCAGCCCCAGCATTTT
CDR3: CASSQGGNQPQHF
J: TRBJ1-5
size: many
D: .
V: TRBV27

DNA: TGTGCCAGCAGCATCACCCGGGACCCTGTAAAGAATGAGCAGTTCTTC
CDR3: CASSITRDPVKNEQFF
J: TRBJ2-1
size: many
D: .
V: TRBV7-9

DNA: TGTGCCAGCAGCCCGGGGACAGATAGAGGCACAGATACGCAGTATTTT
CDR3: CASSPGTDRGTDTQYF
J: TRBJ2-3
size: .
D: TRBD1
V: TRBV5-6

DNA: TGTGCCAGCCGGGCACTCGGGAGCTACACCTTC
CDR3: CASRALGSYTF
J: TRBJ1-2
size: .
D: .
V: TRBV7-9

DNA: TGCAGTGCTAATACAGGGGGCGACTACAATGAGCAGTTCTTC
CDR3: CSANTGGDYNEQFF
J: TRBJ2-1
size: medium-sized
D: TRBD1
V: TRBV20-1

DNA: TGTGCCAGCAGCCCACCCCTGGGGTCTAGCGGGAGGGCCGAAAATGAGCAGTTCTTC
CDR3: CASSPPLGSSGRAENEQFF
J: TRBJ2-1
size: many
D: TRBD2
V: TRBV7-9

DNA: TGTGCCAGCTGTACTAGAGGGTCAGATACGCAGTATTTT
CDR3: CASCTRGSDTQYF
J: TRBJ2-3
size: many
D: .
V: TRBV28

DNA: TGTGCCAGCAGCTTAGGCATTTTTCCGCAGTATTTT
CDR3: CASSLGIFPQYF
J: TRBJ2-3
size: few
D: .
V: TRBV5-4

DNA: TGTGCCAACGCACTGAATCCTGGAAACACCATATATTTT
CDR3: CANALNPGNTIYF
J: TRBJ1-3
size: many
D: .
V: TRBV12-3/TRBV12-4

DNA: TGTGCCAGCAGTTTGGCAGCGCACTACGAGCAGTACTTC
CDR3: CASSLAAHYEQYF
J: TRBJ2-7
size: many
D: .
V: TRBV12-3/TRBV12-4

DNA: TGTGCCAGCAGTATTCGACAGGGCAATACTGAAGCTTTCTTT
CDR3: CASSIRQGNTEAFF
J: TRBJ1-1
size: .
D: TRBD1
V: TRBV27

DNA: TGTGCCAGCAGGGAGGGACAGGGGGCTTACACTGAAGCTTTCTTT
CDR3: CASREGQGAYTEAFF
J: TRBJ1-1
size: .
D: TRBD1
V: TRBV27

DNA: TGTGCCAGCAACGAGGCCCGAGGGTCAGTGGCAGATACGCAGTATTTT
CDR3: CASNEARGSVADTQYF
J: TRBJ2-3
size: .
D: .
V: TRBV19

DNA: TGTGCCAGCAGCGAAGCCCTTAGGTATGAGCAGTTCTTC
CDR3: CASSEALRYEQFF
J: TRBJ2-1
size: many
D: .
V: TRBV7-9

DNA: TGTGCCAGCAGCCCCGGGACAGGAGCAGGAAACACCATATATTTT
CDR3: CASSPGTGAGNTIYF
J: TRBJ1-3
size: many
D: TRBD1
V: TRBV5-6

DNA: TGTGCCAGCCCCCCGAGGGGGGCCGCCCGTTTGGATGAGCAGTTCTTC
CDR3: CASPPRGAARLDEQFF
J: TRBJ2-1
size: many
D: .
V: TRBV12-3/TRBV12-4

DNA: TGTGCCAGCAAAACTCCCTTTGATGCGGGGGGGAACACAGATACGCAGTATTTT
CDR3: CASKTPFDAGGNTDTQYF
J: TRBJ2-3
size: many
D: TRBD2
V: TRBV12-3/TRBV12-4

DNA: TGTGCCAGCAGCAGCGACAGGGAAGGCTCACCCCTCCACTTT
CDR3: CASSSDREGSPLHF
J: TRBJ1-6
size: .
D: TRBD1
V: TRBV7-6

DNA: TGTGCCAGCAGTGGATCCCCGGGAGGGTACAATGAGCAGTTCTTC
CDR3: CASSGSPGGYNEQFF
J: TRBJ2-1
size: few
D: TRBD2
V: TRBV2

DNA: TGTGCCAGCACCCCGACTAGCGAGGGCACAGATACGCAGTATTTT
CDR3: CASTPTSEGTDTQYF
J: TRBJ2-3
size: .
D: TRBD2
V: TRBV6-2/TRBV6-3

DNA: TGTGCCAGCAGTGGCTTTCTTGAAAACATTCAGTACTTC
CDR3: CASSGFLENIQYF
J: TRBJ2-4
size: many
D: .
V: TRBV6-1

DNA: TGTGCCAGCAGCTTACCAGCGGGGGGGCAAGATACGCAGTATTTT
CDR3: CASSLPAGGQDTQYF
J: TRBJ2-3
size: once
D: TRBD2
V: TRBV7-9

DNA: TGCGCCAGCAGCCAAACGGATGATTATAATTCACCCCTCCACTTT
CDR3: CASSQTDDYNSPLHF
J: TRBJ1-6
size: many
D: .
V: TRBV4-3

DNA: TGCAGCGTTGAGTGGGACAGTAGCACAGATACGCAGTATTTT
CDR3: CSVEWDSSTDTQYF
J: TRBJ2-3
size: many
D: TRBD1
V: TRBV29-1

DNA: TGCAGTGTCGCGACAGGTATGAACACTGAAGCTTTCTTT
CDR3: CSVATGMNTEAFF
J: TRBJ1-1
size: .
D: .
V: TRBV20-1

DNA: TGCGCCAGCAGCCAAGGACTAGCGGGAGTCTACGAGCAGTACTTC
CDR3: CASSQGLAGVYEQYF
J: TRBJ2-7
size: few
D: TRBD2
V: TRBV4-3

DNA: TGTGCCAGCAGCTTAATGATCACTAGCGGATACACAGATACGCAGTATTTT
CDR3: CASSLMITSGYTDTQYF
J: TRBJ2-3
size: many
D: TRBD2
V: TRBV7-8

DNA: TGTGCCAGCAGCGAGGAACCGGGACTAGCGGGGGGAGGGGGTTACAATGAGCAGTTCTTC
CDR3: CASSEEPGLAGGGGYNEQFF
J: TRBJ2-1
size: .
D: TRBD2
V: TRBV9

DNA: TGTGCCACCCGGGGACAGGCCCATGGGAGCTCCTACAATGAGCAGTTCTTC
CDR3: CATRGQAHGSSYNEQFF
J: TRBJ2-1
size: .
D: TRBD1
V: TRBV24-1

DNA: TGTGCCAGCAGCCCTACAGGGCCCGCTCAGCCCCAGCATTTT
CDR3: CASSPTGPAQPQHF
J: TRBJ1-5
size: many
D: .
V: TRBV7-9

DNA: TGTGCCAGCAGTTTGGGCTCAGCAACAGATACGCAGTATTTT
CDR3: CASSLGSATDTQYF
J: TRBJ2-3
size: .
D: .
V: TRBV12-3/TRBV12-4

DNA: TGCAGTGCTAGAGTCCTGGGCTACACCTTC
CDR3: CSARVLGYTF
J: TRBJ1-2
size: many
D: .
V: TRBV20-1

DNA: TGTGCCAGCAGCTCCCGGACAGATCAAGAGACCCAGTACTTC
CDR3: CASSSRTDQETQYF
J: TRBJ2-5
size: once
D: .
V: TRBV11-3

DNA: TGTGCCAGCAGCCAAGAAATCGACGGGACGTCTCGCGGGGAGCTGTTTTTT
CDR3: CASSQEIDGTSRGELFF
J: TRBJ2-2
size: many
D: .
V: TRBV3-1